These 32 T cell receptor beta chains originate from one sample sequenced in a study of control samples from healthy donors and cancer patients. Sequencing was performed with immunoSEQ multiplex PCR; in TCRdb, only in-frame clones are kept and a portion is missing. The repertoire holds roughly 8,500 clones, around nine tenths seen once, with 15% to 20% in the top ten. Sequencing input: PBMCs. These TCRs come from a man in his sixties with colorectal cancer.

In nucleotides, the CDR3 is TGTGCCAGCAGCTCGATCGGGACTCCGTACAATGAGCAGTTCTTC. It translates to CASSSIGTPYNEQFF. The chain is built from TRBV5-5 and TRBJ2-1; a weak D match, TRBD2 (6 bases). The CDR3 totals 15 residues. Trimming took off 3 bases at V and 4 bases at J, with 14 bases between the two ends. Germline values: CDR1 SGHKS, CDR2 YYEKEE (reference sequence). The whole variable domain, remainder taken from reference TRBV5-5 and TRBJ2-1, is DAGVTQSPTHLIKTRGQQVTLRCSPISGHKSVSWYQQVLGQGPQFIFQYYEKEERGRGNFPDRFSARQFPNYSSELNVNALLLGDSALYLCASSSIGTPYNEQFFGPGTRLTVL.

The J gene is TRBJ1-2, the V gene TRBV5-5, with 8 bases fitting TRBD1. Unmatched junction bases numbered 10, after V lost 0 bases and J lost 0 bases. CDR3 length: 18 residues. CDR1 SGHKS and CDR2 YYEKEE come from the germline V gene (reference sequence). The CDR3 loop is CASSLGRRTGFSNYGYTF. The CDR3 coding sequence is TGTGCCAGCAGCTTGGGTAGGAGGACAGGGTTCTCTAACTATGGCTACACCTTC.

By frequency in the sample, this clone is large. The genes are TRBV7-2 and TRBJ2-3; no reliable D call. The germline V gene has CDR1 SGHTA and CDR2 FQGNSA. This CDR3 is built from 13 residues. V gave up 8 bases and J gave up 6 bases, with 15 bases separating them. DNA of the CDR3: TGTGCCAGCGAGGACCCCCCCGGGGATACGCAGTATTTT. This translates into CASEDPPGDTQYF.

This rearrangement joins TRBV11-3 to TRBJ2-1; tentatively, D is TRBD1 or TRBD2 (6 bases each). CDR1 and CDR2 (germline): SGHNT, YENEEA. This CDR3 has 13 amino acids. Trimming took off 0 bases at V and 10 bases at J, with 10 bases between the two ends. CDR3 DNA: TGTGCCAGCAGCTTAGACGGGGGCCGCGAGCAGTTCTTC. It yields the protein CASSLDGGREQFF.

The chain combines TRBV3-1 (or the pseudogene TRBV3-2) with TRBJ1-1; 7 bases match TRBD1. The CDR3 runs to 13 residues. V lost 5 bases and J lost 0; bases outside the gene matches: 0. Germline lookup yields CDR1 LGHDT and CDR2 YNNKEL (reference sequence). The CDR3 DNA is TGTGCCAGCAGCGGGACAGTGAACACTGAAGCTTTCTTT. This gives the protein CASSGTVNTEAFF.

The V gene is TRBV5-5, the J gene TRBJ1-6; TRBD1 agrees at 7 bases. The CDR3 runs 16 residues. The V gene's germline CDR1 is SGHKS and CDR2 YYEKEE (reference sequence). Germline trimming cut 0 bases from V and 3 bases from J; bases unmatched to any gene: 3. Written as DNA, the CDR3 is TGTGCCAGCAGCTTGGGCGGGACAGTCTATAATTCACCCCTCCACTTT. It codes for CASSLGGTVYNSPLHF.

This clone was detected a few times. The genes are TRBV7-9 and TRBJ1-1; no firm D call. Trimming pared 3 bases from V and 5 bases from J, leaving 10 bases between. The CDR3 is made up of 13 amino acids. The V gene's germline CDR1 is SEHNR and CDR2 FQNEAQ (reference sequence). Here the CDR3 DNA reads TGTGCCAGCAGCTTCGGTCAATCAACTGAAGCTTTCTTT. This gives the protein CASSFGQSTEAFF.

The rearrangement joins TRBV27 to TRBJ1-4; D gene ambiguous. V dropped 6 bases and J dropped 3 bases, with 14 bases sitting between them. The length of the CDR3 is 15 residues. CDR1 and CDR2 from the germline V gene are MNHEY and SMNVEV (reference sequence). CDR3: CASRARLQANEKLFF. As DNA, the CDR3 is TGTGCCAGCAGGGCTAGGTTGCAAGCTAATGAAAAACTGTTTTTT.

V is TRBV27 and J is TRBJ1-5; D is uncertain. V dropped 6 bases and J dropped 0 bases, with 18 bases sitting between them. There are 17 residues in the CDR3. Germline CDR1 MNHEY, CDR2 SMNVEV (reference sequence). The CDR3 sequence: CASRTSARSYSNQPQHF. CDR3 sequence (DNA): TGTGCCAGCAGGACCTCGGCCAGGTCGTATAGCAATCAGCCCCAGCATTTT.

The chain carries TRBV3-1 (or the pseudogene TRBV3-2) and TRBJ2-3, with TRBD2 matching over 11 bases. Germline assignment: CDR1 LGHDT and CDR2 YNNKEL (reference sequence). Trimming at V came to 4 bases and at J to 8 bases, leaving 8 bases not matched to a gene. This CDR3 region has 15 residues. The CDR3 DNA reads TGTGCCAGCAGCCTATCTAGCGGGGGGCCGGTTACGCAGTATTTT. Translated, it gives CASSLSSGGPVTQYF.

The rearrangement links TRBV6-5 to TRBJ2-7, with 9 bases matching TRBD1. The V segment lost 0 bases and the J segment 4 bases; nucleotides outside the gene matches: 7. The CDR3 extends over 16 amino acids. Germline loops: CDR1 MNHEY, CDR2 SVGAGI. This chain's CDR3 is CASSYSWTGVGYEQYF. DNA of the CDR3: TGTGCCAGCAGTTACTCTTGGACAGGGGTAGGATACGAGCAGTACTTC.

The chain couples TRBV5-4 to TRBJ1-2, with D possibly matching TRBD1 (5 bases). From germline, CDR1 is SGHNT and CDR2 YYREEE (reference sequence). The CDR3 covers 13 residues. The V end lost 0 bases, the J end lost 3 bases, and 6 bases lay between the germline ends. This CDR3 is CASSLGGDYGYTF. The CDR3 DNA reads as TGTGCCAGCAGCTTGGGGGGGGACTATGGCTACACCTTC.

The CDR3 nucleotides are TGCGCCAGCAAACAGGGTCCTAATCAGCCCCAGCATTTT. Translation gives CASKQGPNQPQHF. The rearrangement links TRBV10-2 to TRBJ1-5; D might be TRBD1 (6 bases). Germline CDR1 and CDR2: WSHSY and SAAADI. V lost 7 bases and J 4 bases, leaving 11 bases between the germline ends. The CDR3 is 13 residues long.

J is TRBJ2-6 and V is TRBV4-1; perhaps TRBD2 as D (6 bases). The CDR3 runs 17 residues. Between the trimmed V and J ends, which lost 4 bases and 0 bases, there was a span of 13 bases. The germline CDR1 and CDR2 sequences are MGHRA and YSYEKL. The DNA of the CDR3 is TGCGCCAGCAGCCGGCCCTTGGGGGGCTCTGGGGCCAACGTCCTGACTTTC. This sequence encodes CASSRPLGGSGANVLTF.

This sequence joins TRBV5-6 and TRBJ2-1, with D perhaps assigned TRBD1 or TRBD2 (6 bases each). The V end was cut by 4 bases, the J end by 3 bases, with 17 bases between. Germline V gives CDR1 SGHDT, CDR2 YYEEEE. This CDR3 is built from 16 residues. The CDR3 reads CASSRTGANLYNEQFF. CDR3 coding DNA: TGTGCCAGCAGCAGGACGGGGGCCAACCTCTACAATGAGCAGTTCTTC.

The chain links TRBV30 to TRBJ2-2; D perhaps matches TRBD2 (6 bases). Germline lookup yields CDR1 GTSNPN and CDR2 SVGIG (reference sequence). Trimming cost V 0 bases and J 4 bases, with 12 bases left between them. This CDR3 is built from 15 residues. The CDR3 DNA follows: TGTGCCTGGAGTGTACTTCGGAGGGCCACCGGGGAGCTGTTTTTT. Protein: CAWSVLRRATGELFF.

V usage is TRBV28 and J usage is TRBJ1-1; D is possibly TRBD1 (5 bases). In germline, CDR1 is MDHEN, CDR2 SYDVKM. V lost 5 bases to trimming and J lost 5 bases, with 21 bases between them. There are 16 residues in the CDR3. The CDR3 here is CASSIPGTLLGTEAFF. The CDR3 DNA sequence: TGTGCCAGCAGTATACCCGGGACCCTCCTTGGGACTGAAGCTTTCTTT.

This clone was counted a few times. This chain's CDR3 is CASSLTGLTGYEQYF. Written as DNA, the CDR3 is TGTGCCAGCAGCTTGACGGGACTGACGGGGTACGAGCAGTACTTC. The chain combines TRBV7-9 with TRBJ2-7, with a weak D call TRBD2 (6 bases). V was cut by 3 bases and J by 4 bases, with 16 bases left in between. CDR1 and CDR2 (germline): SEHNR, FQNEAQ (reference sequence). CDR3 length equals 15 residues.

This chain connects TRBV5-1 to TRBJ2-5; no clear D gene. This CDR3 region has 14 residues. V gave up 4 bases and J gave up 1 base, with 11 bases separating them. Germline CDR1 reads SGHRS; CDR2 reads YFSETQ. Written as DNA, the CDR3 is TGCGCCAGCAGCCTCTTCGACGGCCAAGAGACCCAGTACTTC. Protein product: CASSLFDGQETQYF.

This rearrangement joins TRBV5-1 to TRBJ2-7; 8 nucleotides line up with TRBD2. Germline CDR1 and CDR2: SGHRS and YFSETQ. The CDR3 has 15 residues. The J segment lost 3 bases and the V segment lost 4 bases, leaving 9 bases of the junction unmatched. The CDR3 loop is CASSLGGEAFYEQYF. Here the CDR3 DNA reads TGCGCCAGCAGCCTCGGGGGGGAGGCATTCTACGAGCAGTACTTC. The variable domain in full, completed from reference TRBV5-1 and TRBJ2-7, reads KAGVTQTPRYLIKTRGQQVTLSCSPISGHRSVSWYQQTPGQGLQFLFEYFSETQRNKGNFPGRFSGRQFSNSRSEMNVSTLELGDSALYLCASSLGGEAFYEQYFGPGTRLTVT.

The V gene is TRBV12-3 or TRBV12-4, the J gene TRBJ2-2, with D uncertain. The CDR3 is 12 residues long. Between the trimmed V and J ends, which lost 5 bases and 4 bases, there was a span of 5 bases. CDR3: CASSRFTGELFF. Here the CDR3 DNA reads TGTGCCAGCAGTCGGTTCACCGGGGAGCTGTTTTTT.

This chain connects TRBV28 to TRBJ1-1; D not resolved. The CDR3 length is 15 residues. Looked up from germline, CDR1 is MDHEN and CDR2 is SYDVKM. The V gene lost 7 bases and the J gene lost 3 bases, with 18 bases spanning the gap. The CDR3 here is CASTAFDGGYTEAFF. In nucleotides, the CDR3 is TGTGCCAGCACCGCGTTTGATGGAGGGTACACTGAAGCTTTCTTT.

V usage is TRBV27 and J usage is TRBJ2-7; D not resolved. The CDR3 has 12 residues. Germline CDR1 and CDR2: MNHEY and SMNVEV (reference sequence). The ends were cut back, 9 bases at V and 6 bases at J, with 15 bases in the middle. The CDR3 bases are TGTGCCAGTGCGAGACCGACTTCCGAGCAGTACTTC. Translating it yields CASARPTSEQYF.

The chain couples TRBV7-8 to TRBJ2-7; TRBD2 might be the D (6 bases). The CDR3 totals 14 residues. CDR1 and CDR2 (germline): SGHVS, FQNEAQ. Deletions cut 1 base from V and 8 bases from J, with 15 bases between. The CDR3 spells CASSLGRRDVKQYF. CDR3 nucleotides: TGTGCCAGCAGCTTAGGTCGGAGGGATGTTAAGCAGTACTTC.

The chain joins TRBV25-1 to TRBJ2-2; D unresolved. Trimming pared 3 bases from V and 4 bases from J, leaving 12 bases between. The germline gives CDR1 MGHDK, CDR2 SYGVNS. CDR3 length: 15 residues. For the CDR3, the DNA is TGTGCCAGCAGTGATCCATCCAGGAGCACCGGGGAGCTGTTTTTT. This codes for CASSDPSRSTGELFF.

The rearrangement uses TRBV7-9 and TRBJ2-3; D assignment may be TRBD1 or TRBD2 (5 bases each). V lost 1 base and J 1 base, leaving 15 bases between the germline ends. Germline CDR1 is SEHNR and CDR2 is FQNEAQ (reference sequence). This CDR3 is built from 17 residues. In nucleotides, the CDR3 is TGTGCCAGCAGCTTAGGGGGTTGGGGACGGGGCACAGATACGCAGTATTTT. Its translation: CASSLGGWGRGTDTQYF.

This chain uses TRBV4-2 with TRBJ1-2; possible D gene TRBD1, 6 bases. There are 15 residues in the CDR3. In germline, CDR1 is LGHNA, CDR2 YNFKEQ. V gave up 5 bases and J gave up 7 bases, with 20 bases separating them. CDR3 region: CASSREPGDYGGYTF. CDR3 sequence (DNA): TGTGCCAGCAGCAGAGAGCCAGGGGACTACGGTGGCTACACCTTC.

This clone was counted once. This chain connects TRBV5-4 to TRBJ2-5, with 15 bases that match TRBD2. This CDR3 is 16 amino acids long. Germline assignment: CDR1 SGHNT and CDR2 YYREEE (reference sequence). V shed 4 bases and J 6 bases; nucleotides not matched to a gene: 7. The CDR3 protein is CASSPGLAGGPKTQYF. The CDR3 DNA is TGTGCCAGCAGCCCTGGACTAGCGGGGGGGCCGAAGACCCAGTACTTC. Combining the CDR3 with reference TRBV5-4 and TRBJ2-5 gives the whole variable domain ETGVTQSPTHLIKTRGQQVTLRCSSQSGHNTVSWYQQALGQGPQFIFQYYREEENGRGNFPPRFSGLQFPNYSSELNVNALELDDSALYLCASSPGLAGGPKTQYFGPGTRLLVL.

This clone was seen once. The CDR3 DNA follows: TGTGCCAGCAGCTTAGATTTTAGTAATAATTCACCCCTCCACTTT. Its protein product is CASSLDFSNNSPLHF. The chain links TRBV11-2 to TRBJ1-6, with D uncertain. CDR1 SGHAT and CDR2 FQNNGV come from the germline V gene. The CDR3 loop spans 15 amino acids. Trimming pared 0 bases from V and 5 bases from J, leaving 8 bases between.

This chain connects TRBV9 to TRBJ2-1; 7 nucleotides line up with TRBD2. Looked up from germline, CDR1 is SGDLS and CDR2 is YYNGEE. V trimming: 3 bases; J trimming: 2 bases; junction bases outside the gene matches: 5. The CDR3 runs to 15 residues. The chain's CDR3 is CASSESGGPYNEQFF. DNA for the CDR3: TGTGCCAGCAGCGAATCGGGGGGTCCCTACAATGAGCAGTTCTTC.

The J gene is TRBJ1-2, the V gene TRBV11-2, with D possibly TRBD1 on 5 matching bases. Germline loops: CDR1 SGHAT, CDR2 FQNNGV. Trimming stripped 5 bases from V and 3 bases from J, with 10 bases between. This CDR3 is 13 amino acids long. The CDR3 region is CASSPSRDYGYTF. DNA of the CDR3: TGTGCCAGCAGCCCATCCAGGGACTATGGCTACACCTTC. The variable domain in full, completed from reference TRBV11-2 and TRBJ1-2, reads EAGVAQSPRYKIIEKRQSVAFWCNPISGHATLYWYQQILGQGPKLLIQFQNNGVVDDSQLPKDRFSAERLKGVDSTLKIQPAKLEDSAVYLCASSPSRDYGYTFGSGTRLTVV.

The chain employs TRBV4-3 and TRBJ2-3; D is possibly TRBD2 (6 bases). Trimming took 4 bases from V and 6 from J, leaving 14 bases between them. The CDR3 sequence is 14 residues long. Germline CDR1 is LGHNA and CDR2 is YSLEER. The CDR3 DNA sequence: TGCGCCAGCAGCCCAGGAGGGCTTACGGATACGCAGTATTTT. Its translation: CASSPGGLTDTQYF.